This T cell receptor (beta chain) derives from a study of blood T cell repertoires in COVID-19. The overall study: PBMCs, B-cell-depleted T cells, or T cells provided the cDNA or gDNA that made up the material.

In the original analysis: By means of reference gene primer amplification, nucleated cell counts were estimated. Only in-frame clones appear in the TCRdb table, and some are missing; sequencing was by immunoSEQ multiplex PCR. V, J and clone size reflect that table, while D and trimming were determined from the DNA. The sample includes 75,000 to 100,000 clones, around 87% of them seen just once. CDR3 length: 17 amino acids. After removal of 0 bases from V and 4 bases from J, the junction contained 10 bases not matched to a gene. Germline assignment: CDR1 SGHDN and CDR2 FVKESK. Sequenced: peripheral blood. This receptor was identified in a human donor with acute or convalescent COVID-19. The donor label of this sample is uncertain. The V and J genes are TRBV14 and TRBJ2-7; TRBD1 matches 9 bases. CDR3 sequence: CASSQDRGQGRRYEQYF. In nucleotides, the CDR3 is TGTGCCAGCAGCCAAGATAGGGGACAGGGCCGACGATACGAGCAGTACTTC. The variable domain in full, with the rest retrieved from reference TRBV14 and TRBJ2-7, is EAGVTQFPSHSVIEKGQTVTLRCDPISGHDNLYWYRRVMGKEIKFLLHFVKESKQDESGMPNNRFLAERTGGTYSTLKVQPAELEDSGVYFCASSQDRGQGRRYEQYFGPGTRLTVT.